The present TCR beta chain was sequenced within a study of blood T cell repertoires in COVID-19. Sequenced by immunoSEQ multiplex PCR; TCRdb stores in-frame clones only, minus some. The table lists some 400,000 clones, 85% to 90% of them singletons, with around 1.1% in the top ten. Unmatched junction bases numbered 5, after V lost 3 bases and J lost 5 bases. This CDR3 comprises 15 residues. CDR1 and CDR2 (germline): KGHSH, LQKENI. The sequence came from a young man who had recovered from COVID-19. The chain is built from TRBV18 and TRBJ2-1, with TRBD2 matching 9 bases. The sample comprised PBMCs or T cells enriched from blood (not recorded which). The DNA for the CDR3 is TGTGCCAGCTCACCGGGTAGCGGGGGAGACAATGAGCAGTTCTTC. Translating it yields CASSPGSGGDNEQFF.